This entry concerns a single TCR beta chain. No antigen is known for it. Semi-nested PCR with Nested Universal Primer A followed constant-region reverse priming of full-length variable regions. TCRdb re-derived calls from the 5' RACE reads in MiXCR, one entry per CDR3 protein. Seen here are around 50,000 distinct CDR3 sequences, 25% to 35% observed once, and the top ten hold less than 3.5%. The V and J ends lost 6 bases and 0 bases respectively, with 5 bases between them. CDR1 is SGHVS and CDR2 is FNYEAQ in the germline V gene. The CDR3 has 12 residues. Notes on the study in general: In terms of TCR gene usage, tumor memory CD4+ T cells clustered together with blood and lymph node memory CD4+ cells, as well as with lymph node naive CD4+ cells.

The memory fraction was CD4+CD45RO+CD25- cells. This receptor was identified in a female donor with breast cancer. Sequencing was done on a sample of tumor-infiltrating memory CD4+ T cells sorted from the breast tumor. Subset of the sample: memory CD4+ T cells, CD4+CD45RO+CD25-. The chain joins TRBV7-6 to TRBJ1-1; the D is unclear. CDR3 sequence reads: CASSKMNTEAFF. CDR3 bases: TGTGCCAGCAGTAAGATGAACACTGAAGCTTTCTTT.